These 6 T cell receptor beta chains were all obtained from the same sample, sequenced in a study of T cell responses to AZD1222 COVID-19 vaccine. The data were produced by immunoSEQ multiplex PCR, yet TCRdb's version contains in-frame clones alone and is incomplete. The data contain under 200,000 clones, 90% to 95% of them seen just once; the ten biggest clones take up approximately 0.6%. The material sequenced was peripheral blood, taken on day 0 of AZD1222 vaccination. Receptors were obtained from an adult in good health.

V gene TRBV2 combines with J gene TRBJ2-3; D is uncertain. Germline CDR1 SNHLY, CDR2 FYNNEI. This CDR3 contains 16 residues. Trimming took off 7 bases at V and 2 bases at J, with 19 bases between the two ends. The CDR3 DNA is TGTGCCAGCACCATAGTACTGGGATTACCCACAGATACGCAGTATTTT. Residues: CASTIVLGLPTDTQYF.

The chain combines TRBV6-5 with TRBJ1-2, with a weak D call TRBD1 (5 bases). The V end lost 8 bases, the J end lost 4 bases, and 17 bases lay between the germline ends. The CDR3 totals 14 residues. CDR1 and CDR2 (germline): MNHEY, SVGAGI. CDR3 sequence reads: CASSFTEGIYGYTF. The CDR3 DNA follows: TGTGCCAGCTCTTTTACCGAGGGGATCTATGGCTACACCTTC.

The CDR3 sequence: CAWSVSGGGYTF. CDR3 nucleotides: TGTGCCTGGAGTGTATCCGGGGGTGGCTACACCTTC. This sequence joins TRBV30 and TRBJ1-2, with D perhaps matching TRBD1 (5 bases). Germline V gene sequence: CDR1 GTSNPN, CDR2 SVGIG (reference sequence). Trimming stripped 0 bases from V and 7 bases from J, with 9 bases between. This CDR3 spans 12 amino acids.

V is TRBV6-5 and J is TRBJ2-3, with unresolved D. CDR1 is MNHEY, CDR2 SVGAGI, per germline. The V end was cut by 6 bases, the J end by 0 bases, with 10 bases between. The CDR3 runs 14 residues. The CDR3 nucleotides are TGTGCCAGCAGGCGATGGGATAGCACAGATACGCAGTATTTT. This translates into CASRRWDSTDTQYF.

This clone appeared a single time. The J gene is TRBJ2-1, the V gene TRBV10-2; 10 positions match TRBD1. From germline, CDR1 is WSHSY and CDR2 SAAADI. V dropped 7 bases and J dropped 7; count of bases not matched to a gene: 10. CDR3 length equals 15 residues. Written as DNA, the CDR3 is TGCGCCAGCAAATCCGGGACAGGGGCGGTAAATGAGCAGTTCTTC. Protein: CASKSGTGAVNEQFF.

The chain uses TRBV10-3 and TRBJ1-2; 10 bases agree with TRBD1. The CDR3 spans 14 residues. CDR1 is ENHRY and CDR2 is SYGVKD in the germline V gene. V lost 2 bases, J lost 4 bases, and 1 base stayed unmatched. This CDR3 reads CAISEGTGAYGYTF. CDR3 sequence (DNA): TGTGCCATCAGTGAGGGGACAGGGGCCTATGGCTACACCTTC.